The 27 T cell receptor beta chains below come from one sample, sequenced in a study of T cells in Graves' hyperthyroidism and ophthalmopathy. RNA transcripts gave rise to amplified TCR beta CDR3 regions. The HTBI primer set was used in a first-round RT-PCR of the TCR CDR3. TCRdb processed the multiplex PCR reads anew with MiXCR; each CDR3 protein has one entry. The sample includes about 400,000 distinct CDR3 sequences, 15% seen only once; the top ten take about 30%. What was sequenced was blood. These receptors were taken from a woman aged 30 to 39 with Graves' hyperthyroidism.

The chain uses TRBV29-1 and TRBJ1-5, with D hard to call. V shed 1 base and J shed 6 bases, with 4 bases lying between them. This CDR3 has 11 residues. CDR1 is SQVTM, CDR2 ANQGSEA, per germline. Here the CDR3 reads CSVEACQPQHF. The CDR3 bases are TGCAGCGTTGAAGCTTGTCAGCCCCAGCATTTT.

This clonotype was recorded at least ten times. This chain uses TRBV27 with TRBJ2-1, with 8 positions matching TRBD2. The germline V gene has CDR1 MNHEY and CDR2 SMNVEV (reference sequence). V lost 6 bases and J lost 2; bases outside the gene matches: 0. The length of the CDR3 is 13 residues. Written as DNA, the CDR3 is TGTGCCAGCAGACTAGCGGCCTACAATGAGCAGTTCTTC. It codes for CASRLAAYNEQFF.

The rearrangement joins TRBV10-3 to TRBJ2-7; 8 positions match TRBD1. The CDR3 is made up of 15 amino acids. The J segment lost 3 bases and the V segment lost 3 bases, leaving 7 bases of the junction unmatched. Germline V gene data show CDR1 as ENHRY and CDR2 as SYGVKD. The CDR3 reads CAISDRDRLIYEQYF. As DNA, the CDR3 is TGTGCCATCAGTGACCGGGACAGGTTAATCTACGAGCAGTACTTC.

This clonotype was recorded a few times. V gene TRBV7-2 combines with J gene TRBJ2-2; D ambiguous. This CDR3 region has 15 residues. The V and J ends lost 5 bases and 1 base respectively, with 11 bases between them. Germline values: CDR1 SGHTA, CDR2 FQGNSA. This CDR3 is CASSIRRMNTGELFF. The DNA of the CDR3 is TGTGCCAGCAGCATACGACGGATGAACACCGGGGAGCTGTTTTTT.

The count of this clonotype is one. The genes are TRBV5-1 and TRBJ2-1; 13 nucleotides match TRBD2. CDR3 length: 15 amino acids. J lost 9 bases, V lost 4 bases, and 7 bases had no gene match. The germline V gene encodes CDR1 SGHRS and CDR2 YFSETQ. The CDR3 DNA reads TGCGCCAGCAGCCAACTAGCGGGAGGGTCCGCTGAGCAGTTCTTC. Translating it yields CASSQLAGGSAEQFF.

This clonotype has a handful of counts. The chain has TRBV20-1 and TRBJ2-2, with 11 bases identical to TRBD2. CDR3 length equals 16 residues. V gave up 2 bases and J gave up 6 bases; unmatched junction bases: 8. Germline V gene sequence: CDR1 DFQATT, CDR2 SNEGSKA (reference sequence). CDR3 nucleotides: TGCAGTGCTAGACTCTTTAGCGGGAGGGCCGCCGGGGAGCTGTTTTTT. Translated, it gives CSARLFSGRAAGELFF.

This clonotype was picked up a small number of times. The genes are TRBV7-2 and TRBJ2-1; 8 bases map to TRBD1. With V trimmed by 2 bases and J by 7 bases, 13 bases remained unmatched. The CDR3 is 17 residues long. The V gene's germline CDR1 is SGHTA and CDR2 FQGNSA. The CDR3 coding sequence is TGTGCCAGCAGCTTAAAATGGCAGGGGGCAGTCGAGAATGAGCAGTTCTTC. It is translated as CASSLKWQGAVENEQFF.

This clonotype appeared a few times. The J gene is TRBJ1-4, the V gene TRBV5-1; D not certain. Germline values: CDR1 SGHRS, CDR2 YFSETQ. The CDR3 totals 15 residues. V was pared by 0 bases and J by 5 bases, with 11 bases between. The CDR3 reads CASSLGGSKNEKLFF. As DNA, the CDR3 is TGCGCCAGCAGCTTGGGAGGGTCCAAAAATGAAAAACTGTTTTTT.

The chain recombines TRBV19 with TRBJ2-1; 8 bases agree with TRBD2. CDR1 is LNHDA and CDR2 is SQIVND in the germline V gene (reference sequence). The CDR3 loop spans 16 amino acids. The V segment lost 0 bases and the J segment 2 bases; nucleotides outside the gene matches: 3. The CDR3 DNA follows: TGTGCCAGTAGTATAGAGACGGGAGGGCCCTACAATGAGCAGTTCTTC. This codes for CASSIETGGPYNEQFF.

This clonotype was seen many times. The rearrangement joins TRBV2 to TRBJ2-7; D might be TRBD2 (5 bases). The length of the CDR3 is 15 residues. V lost 7 bases and J 5 bases, leaving 21 bases between the germline ends. Germline V gene data show CDR1 as SNHLY and CDR2 as FYNNEI. CDR3 sequence: CASNTVERSGDEQYF. In nucleotides, the CDR3 is TGTGCCAGCAATACCGTGGAGCGGAGTGGGGACGAGCAGTACTTC.

V usage is TRBV2 and J usage is TRBJ2-7; no clear D gene. The germline V and J ends were trimmed by 3 bases and 3 bases, with 15 bases remaining between them. The CDR3 spans 15 residues. From germline, CDR1 is SNHLY and CDR2 FYNNEI. This chain's CDR3 is CASSERLGRLYEQYF. CDR3 DNA: TGTGCCAGCAGTGAGAGGCTAGGCCGTCTCTACGAGCAGTACTTC.

The chain couples TRBV5-6 to TRBJ2-5; D may match TRBD1 or TRBD2 (5 bases each). Deletions cut 4 bases from V and 5 bases from J, with 15 bases between. This CDR3 is 14 amino acids long. The V gene's germline CDR1 is SGHDT and CDR2 YYEEEE. The CDR3: CASSLGDPAETQYF. DNA for the CDR3: TGTGCCAGCAGCCTCGGGGACCCCGCGGAGACCCAGTACTTC.

This chain joins TRBV2 and TRBJ2-7; 10 nucleotides align to TRBD2. Germline loops: CDR1 SNHLY, CDR2 FYNNEI. V lost 7 bases, J lost 3 bases, and 6 bases stayed unmatched. The CDR3 has 14 residues. The CDR3 DNA is TGTGCCAGCAATGAGCGGGAGGGATACTACGAGCAGTACTTC. Protein: CASNEREGYYEQYF.

This clonotype was recorded many times. The V and J genes are TRBV5-1 and TRBJ2-7; D gene ambiguous. CDR1 and CDR2 (germline): SGHRS, YFSETQ. CDR3 size: 16 residues. The ends were cut back, 1 base at V and 0 bases at J, with 14 bases in the middle. The CDR3 nucleotides read TGCGCCAGCAGCTTGTACGGGCTGACTGACTCCTACGAGCAGTACTTC. Residues: CASSLYGLTDSYEQYF.

Concerning this clonotype: A read error is possible here, since a much larger clone lies one base away. CDR3: CASSRAGGPTDTQYF. The CDR3 bases are TGTGCCAGCAGCCGAGCGGGAGGGCCGACAGATACGCAGTATTTT. This chain links TRBV2 with TRBJ2-3; 10 bases are a match to TRBD2. V trimming: 6 bases; J trimming: 3 bases; junction bases outside the gene matches: 6. The CDR3 is 15 amino acids. Germline values: CDR1 SNHLY, CDR2 FYNNEI.

This clonotype was recorded at least ten times. The J gene is TRBJ2-3, the V gene TRBV30; 8 bases line up with TRBD2. The germline CDR1 and CDR2 sequences are GTSNPN and SVGIG (reference sequence). The length of the CDR3 is 14 residues. The V gene end was trimmed by 0 bases and the J gene end by 4 bases; junction bases not matched to a gene: 3. CDR3 bases: TGTGCCTGGAGTGTCGGGGGGGATCCAGATACGCAGTATTTT. Its protein product is CAWSVGGDPDTQYF. The whole variable domain, remainder taken from reference TRBV30 and TRBJ2-3, is SQTIHQWPATLVQPVGSPLSLECTVEGTSNPNLYWYRQAAGRGLQLLFYSVGIGQISSEVPQNLSASRPQDRQFILSSKKLLLSDSGFYLCAWSVGGDPDTQYFGPGTRLTVL.

This clonotype has at least ten counts. This chain connects TRBV29-1 to TRBJ1-1; D ambiguous. The CDR3 consists of 11 residues. Looked up from germline, CDR1 is SQVTM and CDR2 is ANQGSEA. V dropped 5 bases and J dropped 4 bases, with 8 bases sitting between them. CDR3 protein: CSVYPSTEAFF. The CDR3 DNA sequence: TGCAGCGTTTACCCGAGCACTGAAGCTTTCTTT.

The chain has TRBV15 and TRBJ1-5; D is perhaps TRBD1 (6 bases). This CDR3 contains 14 residues. Trimming took off 5 bases at V and 4 bases at J, with 12 bases between the two ends. The V gene's germline CDR1 is LNHNV and CDR2 YYDKDF (reference sequence). Written as DNA, the CDR3 is TGTGCCACCAGCGAAAAAGGGGGGAATCAGCCCCAGCATTTT. It yields the protein CATSEKGGNQPQHF.

This chain connects TRBV5-1 to TRBJ2-1; 11 nucleotides agree with TRBD2. CDR3 size: 17 residues. Germline V gene sequence: CDR1 SGHRS, CDR2 YFSETQ. The V and J ends lost 4 bases and 0 bases, in that order; junction bases with no gene match: 6. CDR3 in DNA: TGCGCCAGCAGCGACCGACTAGCGGGATCCTCCTACAATGAGCAGTTCTTC. This gives the protein CASSDRLAGSSYNEQFF.

Ten or more counts support this clonotype. The chain recombines TRBV6-1 with TRBJ1-6, with D hard to call. The V and J ends lost 7 bases and 4 bases respectively, with 11 bases between them. This CDR3 has 14 amino acids. Per the germline V gene, CDR1 is MNHNS and CDR2 is SASEGT. The CDR3 protein is CASKGGDYNSPLHF. For the CDR3, the DNA is TGTGCCAGCAAGGGTGGGGATTATAATTCACCCCTCCACTTT.

This clonotype showed up many times. The chain joins TRBV5-1 to TRBJ2-3; the D gene is possibly TRBD2 (6 bases). V was pared by 4 bases and J by 6 bases, with 18 bases between. CDR1 is SGHRS, CDR2 YFSETQ, per germline. The CDR3 has 15 amino acids. DNA for the CDR3: TGCGCCAGCAGCACCGGGACTCTAGGTGGGGATACGCAGTATTTT. It translates to CASSTGTLGGDTQYF.

This clonotype was seen many times. The chain joins TRBV20-1 to TRBJ2-3; either TRBD1 or TRBD2 may supply D (5 bases each). The CDR3 totals 13 residues. Trimming left V 4 bases short and J 7 bases short, with 15 bases between. Germline CDR1 is DFQATT and CDR2 is SNEGSKA (reference sequence). CDR3 residues: CSATDRDLNTQYF. The CDR3 DNA reads TGCAGTGCTACCGACCGGGACCTCAATACGCAGTATTTT.

This clonotype was detected ten times or more. The V and J genes are TRBV12-3 or TRBV12-4 and TRBJ2-2, with D unclear. V lost 6 bases and J lost 5, with 7 bases in between. The CDR3 spans 12 residues. CDR3 protein: CASRPVTGELFF. The CDR3 DNA follows: TGTGCCAGCAGACCCGTTACCGGGGAGCTGTTTTTT.

The genes are TRBV6-1 and TRBJ2-3, with no clear D. Germline V gives CDR1 MNHNS, CDR2 SASEGT. The V end was cut by 4 bases, the J end by 1 base, with 6 bases between. This CDR3 is 13 amino acids long. The CDR3 DNA is TGTGCCAGCAGTGGCCCCCGCACAGATACGCAGTATTTT. Protein: CASSGPRTDTQYF.

Ten or more counts support this clonotype. The V call is TRBV28, the J call TRBJ2-7, with 7 bases lining up with TRBD1. The length of the CDR3 is 16 residues. Germline CDR1 MDHEN, CDR2 SYDVKM. The V gene end was trimmed by 6 bases and the J gene end by 1 base; junction bases not matched to a gene: 12. CDR3 sequence reads: CASREGWTGLSYEQYF. The CDR3 DNA is TGTGCCAGCAGGGAAGGTTGGACAGGCTTATCCTACGAGCAGTACTTC.

Many counts were recorded for this clonotype. The chain couples TRBV24-1 to TRBJ2-1; 10 bases are a match to TRBD2. From germline, CDR1 is KGHDR and CDR2 SFDVKD. Trimming cost V 4 bases and J 8 bases; bases outside gene matches: 4. This CDR3 has 14 residues. The CDR3 DNA sequence: TGTGCCACCAGTGAACCTAGCGGGAGTGATGAGCAGTTCTTC. It codes for CATSEPSGSDEQFF.

This clonotype has just a few counts. The chain couples TRBV2 to TRBJ1-5; the match to TRBD1 covers 8 bases. The trim removed 7 bases at V and 5 bases at J, leaving 7 bases unmatched. CDR3 size: 14 residues. Germline assignment: CDR1 SNHLY and CDR2 FYNNEI. Here the CDR3 reads CASNQQGVDQPQHF. The CDR3 nucleotides are TGTGCCAGCAATCAACAGGGGGTCGATCAGCCCCAGCATTTT.